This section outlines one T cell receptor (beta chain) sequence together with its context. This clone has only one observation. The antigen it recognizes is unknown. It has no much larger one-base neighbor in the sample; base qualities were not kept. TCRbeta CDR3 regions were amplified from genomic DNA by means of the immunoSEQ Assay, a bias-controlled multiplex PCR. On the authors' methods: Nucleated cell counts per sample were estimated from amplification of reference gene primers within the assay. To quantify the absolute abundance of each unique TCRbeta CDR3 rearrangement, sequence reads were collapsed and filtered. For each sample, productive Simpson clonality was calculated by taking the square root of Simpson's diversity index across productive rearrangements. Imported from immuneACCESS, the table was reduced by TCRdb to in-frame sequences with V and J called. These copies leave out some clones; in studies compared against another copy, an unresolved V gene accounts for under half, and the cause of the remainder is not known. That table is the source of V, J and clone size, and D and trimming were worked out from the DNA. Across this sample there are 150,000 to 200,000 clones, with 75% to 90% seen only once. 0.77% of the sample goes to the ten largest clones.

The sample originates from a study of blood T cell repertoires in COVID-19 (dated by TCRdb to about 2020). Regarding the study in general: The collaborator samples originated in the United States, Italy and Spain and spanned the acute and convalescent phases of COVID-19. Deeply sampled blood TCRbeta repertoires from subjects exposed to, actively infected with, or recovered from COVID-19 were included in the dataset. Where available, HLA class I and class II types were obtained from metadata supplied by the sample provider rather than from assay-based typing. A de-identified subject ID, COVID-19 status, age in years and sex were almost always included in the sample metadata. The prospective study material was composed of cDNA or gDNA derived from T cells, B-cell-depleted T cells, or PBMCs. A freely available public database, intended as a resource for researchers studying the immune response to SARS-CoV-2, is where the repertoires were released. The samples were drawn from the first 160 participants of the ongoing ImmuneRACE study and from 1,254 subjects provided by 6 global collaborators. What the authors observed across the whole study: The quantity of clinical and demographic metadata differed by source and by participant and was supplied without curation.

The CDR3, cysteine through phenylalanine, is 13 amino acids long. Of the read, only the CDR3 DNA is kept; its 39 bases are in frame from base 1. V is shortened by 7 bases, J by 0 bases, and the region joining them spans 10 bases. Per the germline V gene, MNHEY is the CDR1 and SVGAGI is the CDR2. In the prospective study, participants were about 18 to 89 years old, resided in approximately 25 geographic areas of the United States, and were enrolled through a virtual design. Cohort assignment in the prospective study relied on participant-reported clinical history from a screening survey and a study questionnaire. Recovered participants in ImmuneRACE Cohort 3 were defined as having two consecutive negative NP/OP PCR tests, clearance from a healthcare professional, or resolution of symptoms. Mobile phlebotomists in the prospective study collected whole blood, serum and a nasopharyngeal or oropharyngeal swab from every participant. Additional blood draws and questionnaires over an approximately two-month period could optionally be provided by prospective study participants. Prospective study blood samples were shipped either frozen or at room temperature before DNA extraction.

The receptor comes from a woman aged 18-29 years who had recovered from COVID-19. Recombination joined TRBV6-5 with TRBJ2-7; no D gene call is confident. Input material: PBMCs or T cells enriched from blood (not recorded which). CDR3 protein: CASISASSYEQYF. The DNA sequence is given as TGTGCCAGCATTTCCGCGAGCTCCTACGAGCAGTACTTC.